The 19 T cell receptor beta chains reported below all come from one sample, sequenced in a study of OX40 agonist ivuxolimab in advanced cancers. Produced via immunoSEQ multiplex PCR; TCRdb's table is partial and in-frame only. The table includes around 89,000 clones, approximately 91% detected once. The material was CD4+ or CD8+ T cells sorted from blood, obtained in a trial of the OX40 agonist ivuxolimab. The receptors originated from an adult with an advanced solid tumor such as melanoma, head and neck, liver or kidney cancer.

The chain couples TRBV7-9 to TRBJ2-3; tentative D call: TRBD1 (5 bases). This CDR3 is 14 amino acids long. Trimming stripped 5 bases from V and 7 bases from J, with 16 bases between. Germline CDR1 and CDR2: SEHNR and FQNEAQ (reference sequence). The CDR3 sequence: CASSPRAQGNTQYF. The CDR3 DNA sequence: TGTGCCAGCAGCCCCCGCGCCCAGGGAAATACGCAGTATTTT. Together with reference TRBV7-9 and TRBJ2-3, the CDR3 gives the full variable domain: DTGVSQNPRHKITKRGQNVTFRCDPISEHNRLYWYRQTLGQGPEFLTYFQNEAQLEKSRLLSDRFSAERPKGSFSTLEIQRTEQGDSAMYLCASSPRAQGNTQYFGPGTRLTVL.

J is TRBJ2-3 and V is TRBV10-3; no clear D gene. Trimming shortened V by 4 bases and J by 1 base, and 9 bases separated the two germline ends. Germline CDR1 and CDR2: ENHRY and SYGVKD. The CDR3 totals 14 residues. The CDR3 bases are TGTGCCATCAGTGGATCGCAGGGCACAGATACGCAGTATTTT. Translated: CAISGSQGTDTQYF.

The chain links TRBV7-3 to TRBJ2-7; the match to TRBD1 covers 8 bases. The CDR3 has 15 amino acids. The junction had 6 bases not matched to a gene; V was cut back by 5 bases and J by 0 bases. Germline CDR1 and CDR2: SGHTA and FQGTGA. CDR3: CASSPGQGRSYEQYF. CDR3 nucleotide sequence: TGTGCCAGCAGCCCAGGACAGGGACGCTCCTACGAGCAGTACTTC. Combining the CDR3 with reference TRBV7-3 and TRBJ2-7 gives the whole variable domain GAGVSQTPSNKVTEKGKYVELRCDPISGHTALYWYRQSLGQGPEFLIYFQGTGAADDSGLPNDRFFAVRPEGSVSTLKIQRTERGDSAVYLCASSPGQGRSYEQYFGPGTRLTVT.

This clone turned up a few times. The gene calls are TRBV19 and TRBJ1-5; 7 positions match TRBD1. Germline trimming cut 8 bases from V and 3 bases from J; bases unmatched to any gene: 4. Germline CDR1 LNHDA, CDR2 SQIVND (reference sequence). This CDR3 region has 13 residues. Written as DNA, the CDR3 is TGTGCCAGTGCCACAGGGGTCAATCAGCCCCAGCATTTT. It yields the protein CASATGVNQPQHF.

This chain uses TRBV2 with TRBJ2-6, with D unclear. The CDR3 totals 15 residues. Germline lookup yields CDR1 SNHLY and CDR2 FYNNEI. V was cut by 8 bases and J by 0 bases, with 11 bases left in between. CDR3 residues: CASGKGSSGANVLTF. CDR3 nucleotide sequence: TGTGCCAGCGGTAAAGGGTCCTCTGGGGCCAACGTCCTGACTTTC.

The chain recombines TRBV9 with TRBJ2-5; TRBD1 might be the D (5 bases). CDR3 length equals 14 residues. Trimming removed 0 bases from V and 0 bases from J, with 6 bases in between. Per germline, CDR1 SGDLS and CDR2 YYNGEE. The CDR3 reads CASSVGQYQETQYF. In nucleotides, the CDR3 is TGTGCCAGCAGCGTAGGACAGTACCAAGAGACCCAGTACTTC.

The chain recombines TRBV18 with TRBJ1-5; 9 bases align to TRBD1. J gave up 4 bases and V 6 bases, and 7 bases lay outside the gene matches. The length of the CDR3 is 15 residues. CDR1 is KGHSH and CDR2 is LQKENI in the germline V gene. CDR3 residues: CASSPDRGSNQPQHF. The CDR3 nucleotides are TGTGCCAGCTCCCCTGACAGGGGGAGTAATCAGCCCCAGCATTTT.

In this sample, this clone turned up a few times. The rearrangement joins TRBV18 to TRBJ2-7; D possibly corresponds to TRBD2 (5 bases). The germline CDR1 and CDR2 sequences are KGHSH and LQKENI. V gave up 8 bases and J gave up 0 bases, with 14 bases separating them. This CDR3 has 14 amino acids. CDR3 bases: TGTGCCAGCCACGGAGGAGCGAGCTCCTACGAGCAGTACTTC. It is translated as CASHGGASSYEQYF.

CDR3 nucleotides: TGTGCCACCAGCAGAGAGTACGGAAGCAATCAGCCCCAGCATTTT. Protein: CATSREYGSNQPQHF. The chain links TRBV15 to TRBJ1-5; D ambiguous. The CDR3 runs 15 residues. In germline, CDR1 is LNHNV, CDR2 YYDKDF (reference sequence). The V and J ends lost 0 bases and 1 base respectively, with 7 bases between them.

This chain connects TRBV18 to TRBJ1-5, with D perhaps TRBD1 (6 bases). V lost 2 bases to trimming and J lost 11 bases, with 19 bases between them. There are 15 residues in the CDR3. The germline CDR1 and CDR2 sequences are KGHSH and LQKENI. The CDR3 DNA reads as TGTGCCAGCTCACCAAGGGGGGGTTCCAATGAAGCCCAGCATTTT. Translating it yields CASSPRGGSNEAQHF.

This sequence joins TRBV6-5 and TRBJ2-7; no clear D gene. This CDR3 contains 14 residues. The germline V and J ends were trimmed by 0 bases and 2 bases, with 8 bases remaining between them. Germline CDR1 and CDR2: MNHEY and SVGAGI. The CDR3 here is CASSYSAAPYEQYF. For the CDR3, the DNA is TGTGCCAGCAGTTACTCGGCTGCCCCCTACGAGCAGTACTTC.

V is TRBV5-1 and J is TRBJ2-5; 14 positions match TRBD2. The CDR3 is 14 amino acids. J gave up 3 bases and V 7 bases, and 2 bases lay outside the gene matches. Looked up from germline, CDR1 is SGHRS and CDR2 is YFSETQ. The CDR3 DNA is TGCGCCAGCGGGACTAGCGGGAGTAAAGAGACCCAGTACTTC. Protein product: CASGTSGSKETQYF.

The V call is TRBV7-9, the J call TRBJ1-6; 10 nucleotides line up with TRBD1. Germline V CDR1 and CDR2: SEHNR, FQNEAQ (reference sequence). Trimming cost V 11 bases and J 10 bases; bases outside gene matches: 8. The CDR3 has 13 residues. The CDR3: CADQGTGDSPLHF. CDR3 bases: TGTGCCGACCAGGGGACAGGGGACTCACCCCTCCACTTT. The full variable domain, its missing parts supplied by reference TRBV7-9 and TRBJ1-6, is DTGVSQNPRHKITKRGQNVTFRCDPISEHNRLYWYRQTLGQGPEFLTYFQNEAQLEKSRLLSDRFSAERPKGSFSTLEIQRTEQGDSAMYLCADQGTGDSPLHFGNGTRLTVT.

The chain couples TRBV5-4 to TRBJ2-7, with D possibly TRBD2 on 7 matching bases. The CDR3 totals 14 residues. CDR1 and CDR2 (germline): SGHNT, YYREEE (reference sequence). V was cut by 0 bases and J by 4 bases, with 11 bases left in between. In DNA form, the CDR3 reads TGTGCCAGCAGCTTGGAGGGGGGAGGGTACGAGCAGTACTTC. It yields the protein CASSLEGGGYEQYF.

The chain links TRBV25-1 to TRBJ1-1; tentative D call: TRBD1 (5 bases). The CDR3 is made up of 15 amino acids. V shed 3 bases and J shed 4 bases, with 15 bases lying between them. The germline gives CDR1 MGHDK, CDR2 SYGVNS. The DNA of the CDR3 is TGTGCCAGCAGTGAGGCTTATCAGGGTAGCACTGAAGCTTTCTTT. Its protein product is CASSEAYQGSTEAFF.

This clone has more than one count but fewer than ten. The V call is TRBV5-1, the J call TRBJ2-1; 7 nucleotides align to TRBD2. This CDR3 contains 15 residues. V shed 4 bases and J 0 bases; nucleotides not matched to a gene: 4. Germline V CDR1 and CDR2: SGHRS, YFSETQ. CDR3 coding DNA: TGCGCCAGCAGCCTGGGGGGGATCTCCTACAATGAGCAGTTCTTC. This gives the protein CASSLGGISYNEQFF.

The chain uses TRBV10-1 and TRBJ1-1; D not certain. V lost 8 bases to trimming and J lost 1 base, with 8 bases between them. The CDR3 contains 12 residues. Germline loops: CDR1 WNHNN, CDR2 SYGVQD (reference sequence). The CDR3 is CASSTGNTEAFF. CDR3 DNA: TGCGCCAGCTCGACGGGGAACACTGAAGCTTTCTTT.

The chain has TRBV18 and TRBJ2-1; D is perhaps TRBD2 (6 bases). Germline V gene sequence: CDR1 KGHSH, CDR2 LQKENI. The V and J ends lost 0 bases and 9 bases respectively, with 9 bases between them. CDR3 length: 13 amino acids. The CDR3, as DNA: TGTGCCAGCTCACCACCGGGGCGGGGTGAGCAGTTCTTC. Protein sequence: CASSPPGRGEQFF.

This rearrangement joins TRBV7-9 to TRBJ1-5; 7 nucleotides align to TRBD1. The V and J ends lost 2 bases and 6 bases, in that order; junction bases with no gene match: 10. The length of the CDR3 is 16 residues. Germline CDR1 is SEHNR and CDR2 is FQNEAQ (reference sequence). The DNA of the CDR3 is TGTGCCAGCAGCTTACTCACAGGGGATGCTTCTCAGCCCCAGCATTTT. Residues: CASSLLTGDASQPQHF.